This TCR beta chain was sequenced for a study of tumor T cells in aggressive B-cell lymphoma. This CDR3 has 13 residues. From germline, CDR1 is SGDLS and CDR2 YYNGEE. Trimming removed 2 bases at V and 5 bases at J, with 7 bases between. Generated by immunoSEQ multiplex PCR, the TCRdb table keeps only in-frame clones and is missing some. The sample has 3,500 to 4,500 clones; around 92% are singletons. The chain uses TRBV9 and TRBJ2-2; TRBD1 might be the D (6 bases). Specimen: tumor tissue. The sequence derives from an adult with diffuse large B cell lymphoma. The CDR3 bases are TGTGCCAGCAGCGTGAGGGGGACCGGGGAGCTGTTTTTT. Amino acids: CASSVRGTGELFF.